The 27 T cell receptor beta chains in this list originate from one sample, sequenced in a study of Ad26.COV2.S vaccination and SARS-CoV-2 variants. Data came from immunoSEQ multiplex PCR; TCRdb stores just in-frame clones and leaves some out. The sample consists of around 240,000 clones, 85% to 90% of them appearing once. As for treatment: 19 received Ad26.COV2.S at low or high dose, single or two shots; 5 received placebo; per-sample allocation not given. The samples date from day 63 after the first vaccine or placebo injection. This specimen consisted of peripheral blood, obtained in a trial of Ad26.COV2.S vaccine versus placebo. These receptors were obtained from a person aged 18 to 59 who received the Ad26.COV2.S COVID-19 vaccine or a placebo.

V and J are TRBV30 and TRBJ1-1, with D unresolved. The CDR3 consists of 13 residues. Germline values: CDR1 GTSNPN, CDR2 SVGIG (reference sequence). The V gene lost 3 bases and the J gene lost 1 base, with 9 bases spanning the gap. CDR3 sequence: CAWRRQANTEAFF. As DNA, the CDR3 is TGTGCCTGGAGAAGGCAGGCGAACACTGAAGCTTTCTTT.

The chain carries TRBV7-2 and TRBJ2-7, with D perhaps given as TRBD1 or TRBD2 (5 bases each). The V gene lost 2 bases and the J gene lost 2 bases, with 22 bases spanning the gap. Germline V gene lookup returns CDR1 SGHTA and CDR2 FQGNSA. This CDR3 has 18 residues. CDR3 in DNA: TGTGCCAGCAGCTTAAAAAGGGATTGGGACCTGAGAGCCTACGAGCAGTACTTC. Translated: CASSLKRDWDLRAYEQYF.

This clone was seen a single time. J is TRBJ1-2 and V is TRBV24-1; D is perhaps TRBD1 (5 bases). Germline CDR1 reads KGHDR; CDR2 reads SFDVKD. Trimming took 3 bases from V and 5 from J, leaving 15 bases between them. The length of the CDR3 is 15 residues. CDR3 sequence: CATSDGGTKGYGYTF. CDR3 bases: TGTGCCACCAGTGATGGGGGGACCAAGGGATATGGCTACACCTTC.

This chain connects TRBV4-3 to TRBJ1-2; possibly TRBD1 for D (5 bases). CDR3 length: 16 residues. Germline V gene data show CDR1 as LGHNA and CDR2 as YSLEER. Trimming cost V 4 bases and J 2 bases, with 17 bases left between them. CDR3 sequence: CASSRDRSELNYGYTF. CDR3 nucleotide sequence: TGCGCCAGCAGCCGGGACCGCTCGGAATTAAACTATGGCTACACCTTC.

The chain is built from TRBV27 and TRBJ2-3; 7 positions agree with TRBD1. The germline CDR1 and CDR2 sequences are MNHEY and SMNVEV (reference sequence). After removal of 5 bases from V and 0 bases from J, the junction contained 11 bases not matched to a gene. The CDR3 length is 17 residues. CDR3 protein: CASSTPPGGLSTDTQYF. CDR3 nucleotides: TGTGCCAGCAGTACCCCCCCAGGGGGTCTTAGCACAGATACGCAGTATTTT.

The chain links TRBV24-1 to TRBJ2-1; perhaps TRBD2 as D (5 bases). Trimming took 4 bases from V and 4 from J, leaving 10 bases between them. Germline V gene lookup returns CDR1 KGHDR and CDR2 SFDVKD. This CDR3 spans 14 amino acids. The chain's CDR3 is CATSESRGYNEQFF. The CDR3 DNA sequence: TGTGCCACCAGTGAAAGTCGCGGGTACAATGAGCAGTTCTTC.

The chain links TRBV10-3 to TRBJ1-3; no firm D call. V shed 2 bases and J shed 2 bases, with 10 bases lying between them. There are 15 residues in the CDR3. Germline V lookup: CDR1 ENHRY, CDR2 SYGVKD. CDR3 in amino acids: CAISEGGRPGNTIYF. CDR3 nucleotide sequence: TGTGCCATCAGTGAGGGTGGCCGACCTGGAAACACCATATATTTT.

The chain is built from TRBV28 and TRBJ1-6, with 10 bases matching TRBD1. Germline CDR1 and CDR2: MDHEN and SYDVKM. This CDR3 has 16 residues. Trimming at V came to 5 bases and at J to 1 base, leaving 2 bases not matched to a gene. The CDR3 reads CASSDRGRSYNSPLHF. CDR3 nucleotides: TGTGCCAGCAGTGACAGGGGGCGATCCTATAATTCACCCCTCCACTTT.

Only a few counts were recorded for this clone. The chain recombines TRBV6-5 with TRBJ1-5, with TRBD1 identical over 8 bases. The length of the CDR3 is 14 residues. V shed 7 bases, J shed 5 bases, and the junction held 7 bases outside the gene matches. The germline gives CDR1 MNHEY, CDR2 SVGAGI. The DNA for the CDR3 is TGTGCCAGCAAGGGCAGGGGGCAATATCAGCCCCAGCATTTT. It encodes CASKGRGQYQPQHF.

The chain joins TRBV27 to TRBJ2-7; D not certain. In germline, CDR1 is MNHEY, CDR2 SMNVEV (reference sequence). The CDR3 is 11 amino acids. V dropped 4 bases and J dropped 0 bases, with 1 base sitting between them. The CDR3: CASSSSYEQYF. CDR3 DNA: TGTGCCAGCAGTTCCTCCTACGAGCAGTACTTC.

The chain links TRBV11-2 to TRBJ1-1, with a possible D match to TRBD1 (5 bases). This CDR3 has 16 amino acids. Trimming removed 5 bases at V and 3 bases at J, with 19 bases between. Germline V gives CDR1 SGHAT, CDR2 FQNNGV. CDR3 bases: TGTGCCAGCAGCCCGGGGGGGGTACAGATACACACTGAAGCTTTCTTT. It specifies CASSPGGVQIHTEAFF.

The chain links TRBV27 to TRBJ1-6; 11 bases fit TRBD1. This CDR3 contains 15 residues. CDR1 is MNHEY, CDR2 SMNVEV, per germline (reference sequence). Trimming at V came to 5 bases and at J to 10 bases, leaving 7 bases not matched to a gene. The CDR3 DNA follows: TGTGCCAGCAGTCCAGGACAGGGGGCAGGCTCACCCCTCCACTTT. Protein: CASSPGQGAGSPLHF.

The chain links TRBV6-5 to TRBJ2-7; TRBD2 agrees at 7 bases. The CDR3 runs 15 residues. With V trimmed by 2 bases and J by 4 bases, 8 bases remained unmatched. CDR1 and CDR2 from the germline V gene are MNHEY and SVGAGI. The CDR3 sequence is CASSYTFWGGYEQYF. For the CDR3, the DNA is TGTGCCAGCAGTTACACCTTTTGGGGGGGGTACGAGCAGTACTTC.

V is TRBV3-1 (or the pseudogene TRBV3-2) and J is TRBJ1-1; tentative D call: TRBD1 (6 bases). Trimming stripped 4 bases from V and 5 bases from J, with 11 bases between. The CDR3 has 13 amino acids. From germline, CDR1 is LGHDT and CDR2 YNNKEL (reference sequence). CDR3 region: CASSPRQATEAFF. The CDR3 DNA reads TGTGCCAGCAGCCCCCGACAGGCGACTGAAGCTTTCTTT.

J is TRBJ2-5 and V is TRBV7-2; D may match TRBD1 or TRBD2 (5 bases each). The CDR3 loop spans 14 amino acids. V was shortened by 2 bases and J by 5 bases, with 12 bases between the two germline ends. Looked up from germline, CDR1 is SGHTA and CDR2 is FQGNSA. CDR3 region: CASSLPGRSETQYF. CDR3 nucleotide sequence: TGTGCCAGCAGCTTACCGGGACGCTCGGAGACCCAGTACTTC.

This clone came up a few times. V is TRBV3-1 (or the pseudogene TRBV3-2) and J is TRBJ2-3; TRBD2 matches at 8 bases. The CDR3 is 16 amino acids. Germline CDR1 LGHDT, CDR2 YNNKEL (reference sequence). Trimming removed 1 base from V and 2 bases from J; junction bases left unmatched: 5. CDR3 DNA: TGTGCCAGCAGCCAAGTCAGCGGGGGAGCCACAGATACGCAGTATTTT. This encodes CASSQVSGGATDTQYF.

The chain carries TRBV12-3 or TRBV12-4 and TRBJ2-5; tentative D call: TRBD1 (7 bases). The germline V and J ends were trimmed by 7 bases and 5 bases, with 14 bases remaining between them. This CDR3 region has 13 residues. In nucleotides, the CDR3 is TGTGCCAGCACCACGACAGGGAGGGAGACCCAGTACTTC. Its protein product is CASTTTGRETQYF.

V is TRBV28 and J is TRBJ2-5; the D gene is possibly TRBD2 (6 bases). V lost 5 bases to trimming and J lost 5 bases, with 24 bases between them. CDR3 size: 17 residues. Per germline, CDR1 MDHEN and CDR2 SYDVKM. As DNA, the CDR3 is TGTGCCAGCAGTGCCACGGAGGGGCCTCTCAATGGGGAGACCCAGTACTTC. This encodes CASSATEGPLNGETQYF.

This clone was seen a handful of times. This chain uses TRBV4-2 with TRBJ1-5, with D unresolved. Germline assignment: CDR1 LGHNA and CDR2 YNFKEQ. This CDR3 has 17 residues. Trimming took off 1 base at V and 1 base at J, with 14 bases between the two ends. In nucleotides, the CDR3 is TGTGCCAGCAGCCAAGGGGATGCCGGAGGGAGCAATCAGCCCCAGCATTTT. Amino acids: CASSQGDAGGSNQPQHF.

The chain combines TRBV6-1 with TRBJ1-5, with D hard to call. The CDR3 has 15 amino acids. V was shortened by 1 base and J by 2 bases, with 9 bases between the two germline ends. The germline V gene encodes CDR1 MNHNS and CDR2 SASEGT. The CDR3 is CASSEGGKGNQPQHF. CDR3 nucleotide sequence: TGTGCCAGCAGTGAAGGTGGGAAGGGCAATCAGCCCCAGCATTTT.

The CDR3 bases are TGCGCCAGCAGCCCCGACAGGCCTAATGAAAAACTGTTTTTT. This encodes CASSPDRPNEKLFF. The chain has TRBV5-1 and TRBJ1-4; D might be TRBD1 (6 bases). The CDR3 runs to 14 residues. V was clipped by 4 bases and J by 3 bases, with 10 bases between them. Germline V lookup: CDR1 SGHRS, CDR2 YFSETQ. The full variable domain, with the rest looked up from reference TRBV5-1 and TRBJ1-4, is KAGVTQTPRYLIKTRGQQVTLSCSPISGHRSVSWYQQTPGQGLQFLFEYFSETQRNKGNFPGRFSGRQFSNSRSEMNVSTLELGDSALYLCASSPDRPNEKLFFGSGTQLSVL.

The rearrangement links TRBV18 to TRBJ1-4, with TRBD1 as a possible D gene (6 bases). The CDR3 runs 14 residues. Trimming took off 2 bases at V and 5 bases at J, with 9 bases between the two ends. Germline-derived CDR1 and CDR2 are KGHSH and LQKENI. CDR3 loop: CASSPGQGNEKLFF. The CDR3 DNA follows: TGTGCCAGCTCACCAGGGCAGGGGAATGAAAAACTGTTTTTT. Based on the CDR3 plus reference TRBV18 and TRBJ1-4, the full variable domain is NAGVMQNPRHLVRRRGQEARLRCSPMKGHSHVYWYRQLPEEGLKFMVYLQKENIIDESGMPKERFSAEFPKEGPSILRIQQVVRGDSAAYFCASSPGQGNEKLFFGSGTQLSVL.

This chain links TRBV27 with TRBJ1-1; 8 bases are a match to TRBD1. Germline trimming cut 0 bases from V and 1 base from J; bases unmatched to any gene: 4. Germline V gene sequence: CDR1 MNHEY, CDR2 SMNVEV (reference sequence). There are 16 residues in the CDR3. This CDR3 is CASSLSRGQANTEAFF. The CDR3 DNA sequence: TGTGCCAGCAGTTTATCGCGGGGACAGGCGAACACTGAAGCTTTCTTT.

This chain joins TRBV7-9 and TRBJ2-2; 8 bases map to TRBD2. The germline CDR1 and CDR2 sequences are SEHNR and FQNEAQ (reference sequence). The CDR3 spans 15 residues. Trimming at V came to 5 bases and at J to 6 bases, leaving 8 bases not matched to a gene. The CDR3 DNA sequence: TGTGCCAGCAGCCCCAGCGGGAGTGGTCCCGGGGAGCTGTTTTTT. Amino acid sequence: CASSPSGSGPGELFF.

This clone has only one observation. V is TRBV12-5 and J is TRBJ2-1; D remains ambiguous. Trimming stripped 5 bases from V and 7 bases from J, with 12 bases between. This CDR3 spans 13 amino acids. Germline CDR1 reads LGHNT; CDR2 reads FRNRAP. The CDR3 loop reads CASGIDPGNEQFF. In nucleotides, the CDR3 is TGTGCTAGTGGTATCGACCCTGGGAATGAGCAGTTCTTC.

The V gene is TRBV7-2, the J gene TRBJ2-1; 9 bases agree with TRBD2. The V segment lost 1 base and the J segment 6 bases; nucleotides outside the gene matches: 4. This CDR3 spans 15 amino acids. CDR1 is SGHTA and CDR2 is FQGNSA in the germline V gene. CDR3 DNA sequence: TGTGCCAGCAGCTTAGAGGGACTAGCTACCAATGAGCAGTTCTTC. Translation: CASSLEGLATNEQFF.

The rearrangement uses TRBV7-2 and TRBJ2-7; D is possibly TRBD2 (7 bases). V dropped 0 bases and J dropped 2 bases, with 14 bases sitting between them. Germline lookup yields CDR1 SGHTA and CDR2 FQGNSA. The CDR3 runs to 16 residues. CDR3 bases: TGTGCCAGCAGCTTAGCACGTGCGGGGGCGGCCTACGAGCAGTACTTC. It specifies CASSLARAGAAYEQYF.